This TCR beta chain was retrieved from a study of T cells after yellow fever vaccination (dated 2019 in TCRdb). About the study as a whole: Libraries from fractions with low cell numbers were prepared with the SMART-Seq v4 Ultra Low Input RNA kit. To follow T-cell clones before and after both primary and booster YFV17D yellow fever vaccination, bulk TCR alpha and beta repertoires underwent longitudinal sequencing. Two healthy male donors made up the cohort, one aged 18 to 29 years and the other aged 30 to 40 years. Bulk PBMC replicates and cell subsets were isolated from blood drawn at multiple timepoints before and after both primary and secondary immunization.

The CDR3 numbers 14 residues from cysteine through phenylalanine. Left in the record is the CDR3 DNA by itself, 42 bases read in frame from the first base. A distance of 9 bases separates the germline ends of V and J, which lose 2 bases and 5 bases respectively. The germline V gene provides CDR1 SGHDN and CDR2 FVKESK. Synthesis of TCR cDNA relied on 5'RACE template switching, a step that introduced a universal primer site along with unique molecular identifiers. Priming for cDNA synthesis came from both the TCR alpha and TCR beta constant segments. Library amplification used two PCR steps, and the second PCR step added sample barcodes and sequencing adapters. Sequencing of the libraries was done on either Illumina HiSeq 2500 (2x100 bp) or NovaSeq (2x150 bp). The published analysis was carried out like this. MIGEC handled demultiplexing of reads and collapsing into UMI consensus sequences, while MiXCR performed V(D)J alignment. Using edgeR on replicate PBMC samples, clonotypes were called vaccine-responding if FDR was below 0.01 and the log2 fold change was above 5 up to day 15. CD4 or CD8 identity was assigned to each bulk clonotype according to whether the clonotype was present at higher abundance in the sequenced CD4 repertoire or the sequenced CD8 repertoire. The public reads were reprocessed in TCRdb via fastp at Q25 and MiXCR, keeping in-frame beta chains. One record per CDR3 amino acid sequence lists the most common genes and DNA. The V and J calls were not made by the authors but by TCRdb's processing. This sample holds a few hundred thousand distinct CDR3 sequences; 6% to 8% were observed only once. The ten biggest clones cover roughly 1% of the sample.

Beyond this particular receptor, the publication reports: The secondary T-cell response was weaker than the primary response but faster, peaking on day 5 instead of day 15. After the booster, most clones that had expanded after primary vaccination were detected again (approximately 96% of CD4 and 88% of CD8), suggesting broad maintenance of memory. A small fraction of clonotypes showed up in both the CD4 and CD8 compartments, probably as a result of convergent recombination. Computational filtering was required because FACS-sorted repertoires could contain abundant contaminating clonotypes from the bulk population. Because the study included only two donors, the extent to which the findings can be generalized is limited.

This clonotype was found many times. Its antigen is not yet known. Per-nucleotide qualities are absent, and no much larger clonotype sits a single base away. Read against the paper, the sample's treatment or condition label means: live attenuated yellow fever vaccine strain. PBMCs were isolated from peripheral blood using a standard Ficoll-Paque protocol. Dynabeads CD4 and CD8 positive selection kits were used to isolate the CD4 and CD8 T-cell fractions. RNA was extracted with TriZol from bulk PBMCs, CD4 and CD8 fractions, and dextramer-positive and dextramer-negative fractions. The sample was CD4+ T cells sorted from PBMCs, taken on the day of the yellow fever booster vaccination. The chain was built from TRBV14 and TRBJ2-2; the best D guess is TRBD2, with 5 bases matching. The TCR originated in a man aged 30-40 years who received the YFV17D yellow fever vaccine. CDR3 reads: CASSQWTETGELFF. The DNA is as follows: TGTGCCAGCAGCCAATGGACTGAGACCGGGGAGCTGTTTTTT.